This entry is about one T cell receptor (beta chain). The data derive from a study of blood T cell repertoires in COVID-19. The CDR3 runs 13 residues. V shed 3 bases and J shed 4 bases, with 9 bases lying between them. Data came from immunoSEQ multiplex PCR; TCRdb stores just in-frame clones and leaves some out. The sample records 400,000 to 500,000 clones, approximately 90% being singletons. Participants reported their clinical history, and cohort assignment relied on those reports. The sequenced sample consisted of PBMCs or T cells enriched from blood (not recorded which). The chain combines TRBV12-3 or TRBV12-4 with TRBJ2-5; D is uncertain. The sequence derives from a woman between 40 and 55 years old who had recovered from COVID-19. The CDR3 nucleotides are TGTGCCAGCAGTTTCCGACAAGGAGAGACCCAGTACTTC. This gives the protein CASSFRQGETQYF.